These 10 T cell receptor beta chains came from one sample sequenced in a study of PD-1 blockade in mismatch repair-deficient tumors. TCRdb keeps only in-frame clones here, not all; method: immunoSEQ multiplex PCR. The table has about 130,000 clones, 88% seen once. Sequencing used peripheral blood, obtained almost 74 weeks after starting pembrolizumab. The receptors shown here come from an adult with mismatch repair-deficient cancer.

The V call is TRBV4-2, the J call TRBJ1-5, with 7 bases lining up with TRBD1. Germline V CDR1 and CDR2: LGHNA, YNFKEQ. Unmatched junction bases numbered 8, after V lost 3 bases and J lost 6 bases. CDR3 length: 15 residues. Written as DNA, the CDR3 is TGTGCCAGCAGCCAGCCTACAGGGGTGGTTCAGCCCCAGCATTTT. This encodes CASSQPTGVVQPQHF.

The rearrangement uses TRBV7-6 and TRBJ2-1; D not resolved. V was clipped by 0 bases and J by 5 bases, with 5 bases between them. This CDR3 region has 13 residues. Germline-derived CDR1 and CDR2 are SGHVS and FNYEAQ. The CDR3 is CASSLAGNNEQFF. Written as DNA, the CDR3 is TGTGCCAGCAGCTTAGCAGGTAACAATGAGCAGTTCTTC. Filled out from reference TRBV7-6 and TRBJ2-1, the complete variable domain reads GAGVSQSPRYKVTKRGQDVALRCDPISGHVSLYWYRQALGQGPEFLTYFNYEAQQDKSGLPNDRFSAERPEGSISTLTIQRTEQRDSAMYRCASSLAGNNEQFFGPGTRLTVL.

The genes are TRBV7-3 and TRBJ2-1, with 14 bases aligning to TRBD2. CDR1 and CDR2 from the germline V gene are SGHTA and FQGTGA. CDR3 length equals 17 residues. V shed 0 bases and J 4 bases; nucleotides not matched to a gene: 2. CDR3 DNA sequence: TGTGCCAGCAGCTTAACGGGACTAGCGGGAGCTTACAATGAGCAGTTCTTC. Translation gives CASSLTGLAGAYNEQFF. The full variable domain, in which reference TRBV7-3 and TRBJ2-1 provide the parts outside the CDR3, is GAGVSQTPSNKVTEKGKYVELRCDPISGHTALYWYRQSLGQGPEFLIYFQGTGAADDSGLPNDRFFAVRPEGSVSTLKIQRTERGDSAVYLCASSLTGLAGAYNEQFFGPGTRLTVL.

The V and J genes are TRBV7-9 and TRBJ2-5, with 11 nucleotides matching TRBD2. The V segment lost 5 bases and the J segment 5 bases; nucleotides outside the gene matches: 19. Germline V gene data show CDR1 as SEHNR and CDR2 as FQNEAQ (reference sequence). CDR3 length: 19 residues. CDR3 DNA: TGTGCCAGCAGCCCCCCCCCTACTAGCGGGAGTTTGGGGGGGGAGACCCAGTACTTC. It is translated as CASSPPPTSGSLGGETQYF.

The chain recombines TRBV6-4 with TRBJ1-1; D is undetermined. The CDR3 is 13 amino acids. Germline V gene sequence: CDR1 MRHNA, CDR2 SNTAGT. V gave up 0 bases and J gave up 2 bases, with 4 bases separating them. The CDR3 spells CASSDSDNTEAFF. CDR3 DNA: TGTGCCAGCAGTGACTCGGACAACACTGAAGCTTTCTTT.

The rearrangement links TRBV5-4 to TRBJ1-1, with D maybe TRBD1 (6 bases). Germline CDR1 is SGHNT and CDR2 is YYREEE (reference sequence). V was clipped by 4 bases and J by 4 bases, with 17 bases between them. CDR3 length equals 15 residues. This CDR3 reads CASSPDRGEFTEAFF. CDR3 coding DNA: TGTGCCAGCAGCCCAGATAGGGGGGAGTTCACTGAAGCTTTCTTT.

CDR3 nucleotide sequence: TGCAGCGTTGAGCTTCTAGCGACGAGCTCCTACAATGAGCAGTTCTTC. Translated, it gives CSVELLATSSYNEQFF. J is TRBJ2-1 and V is TRBV29-1; the D gene is possibly TRBD2 (6 bases). V was shortened by 3 bases and J by 0 bases, with 15 bases between the two germline ends. Germline loops: CDR1 SQVTM, CDR2 ANQGSEA. CDR3 length equals 16 residues.

CDR3 loop: CASSLARDSGREGNEQFF. The CDR3 region has the DNA TGTGCCAGCAGCTTAGCGAGGGATAGCGGGAGGGAAGGGAATGAGCAGTTCTTC. The chain employs TRBV7-8 and TRBJ2-1; TRBD2 matches at 11 bases. Germline V gives CDR1 SGHVS, CDR2 FQNEAQ. Trimming took 0 bases from V and 7 from J; bases not matched to a gene: 11. This CDR3 is 18 amino acids long.

The chain links TRBV9 to TRBJ2-7; D is ambiguous. Germline CDR1 reads SGDLS; CDR2 reads YYNGEE. V was cut by 8 bases and J by 4 bases, with 13 bases left in between. The CDR3 length is 12 residues. CDR3 DNA: TGTGCCAGGTCTGTCGGGCCTTACGAGCAGTACTTC. Its translation: CARSVGPYEQYF.

The chain joins TRBV28 to TRBJ2-7; D not resolved. From germline, CDR1 is MDHEN and CDR2 SYDVKM. CDR3 length equals 13 residues. The V gene lost 3 bases and the J gene lost 4 bases, with 10 bases spanning the gap. DNA for the CDR3: TGTGCCAGCAGTTTCATCACCGGGTACGAGCAGTACTTC. It is translated as CASSFITGYEQYF.